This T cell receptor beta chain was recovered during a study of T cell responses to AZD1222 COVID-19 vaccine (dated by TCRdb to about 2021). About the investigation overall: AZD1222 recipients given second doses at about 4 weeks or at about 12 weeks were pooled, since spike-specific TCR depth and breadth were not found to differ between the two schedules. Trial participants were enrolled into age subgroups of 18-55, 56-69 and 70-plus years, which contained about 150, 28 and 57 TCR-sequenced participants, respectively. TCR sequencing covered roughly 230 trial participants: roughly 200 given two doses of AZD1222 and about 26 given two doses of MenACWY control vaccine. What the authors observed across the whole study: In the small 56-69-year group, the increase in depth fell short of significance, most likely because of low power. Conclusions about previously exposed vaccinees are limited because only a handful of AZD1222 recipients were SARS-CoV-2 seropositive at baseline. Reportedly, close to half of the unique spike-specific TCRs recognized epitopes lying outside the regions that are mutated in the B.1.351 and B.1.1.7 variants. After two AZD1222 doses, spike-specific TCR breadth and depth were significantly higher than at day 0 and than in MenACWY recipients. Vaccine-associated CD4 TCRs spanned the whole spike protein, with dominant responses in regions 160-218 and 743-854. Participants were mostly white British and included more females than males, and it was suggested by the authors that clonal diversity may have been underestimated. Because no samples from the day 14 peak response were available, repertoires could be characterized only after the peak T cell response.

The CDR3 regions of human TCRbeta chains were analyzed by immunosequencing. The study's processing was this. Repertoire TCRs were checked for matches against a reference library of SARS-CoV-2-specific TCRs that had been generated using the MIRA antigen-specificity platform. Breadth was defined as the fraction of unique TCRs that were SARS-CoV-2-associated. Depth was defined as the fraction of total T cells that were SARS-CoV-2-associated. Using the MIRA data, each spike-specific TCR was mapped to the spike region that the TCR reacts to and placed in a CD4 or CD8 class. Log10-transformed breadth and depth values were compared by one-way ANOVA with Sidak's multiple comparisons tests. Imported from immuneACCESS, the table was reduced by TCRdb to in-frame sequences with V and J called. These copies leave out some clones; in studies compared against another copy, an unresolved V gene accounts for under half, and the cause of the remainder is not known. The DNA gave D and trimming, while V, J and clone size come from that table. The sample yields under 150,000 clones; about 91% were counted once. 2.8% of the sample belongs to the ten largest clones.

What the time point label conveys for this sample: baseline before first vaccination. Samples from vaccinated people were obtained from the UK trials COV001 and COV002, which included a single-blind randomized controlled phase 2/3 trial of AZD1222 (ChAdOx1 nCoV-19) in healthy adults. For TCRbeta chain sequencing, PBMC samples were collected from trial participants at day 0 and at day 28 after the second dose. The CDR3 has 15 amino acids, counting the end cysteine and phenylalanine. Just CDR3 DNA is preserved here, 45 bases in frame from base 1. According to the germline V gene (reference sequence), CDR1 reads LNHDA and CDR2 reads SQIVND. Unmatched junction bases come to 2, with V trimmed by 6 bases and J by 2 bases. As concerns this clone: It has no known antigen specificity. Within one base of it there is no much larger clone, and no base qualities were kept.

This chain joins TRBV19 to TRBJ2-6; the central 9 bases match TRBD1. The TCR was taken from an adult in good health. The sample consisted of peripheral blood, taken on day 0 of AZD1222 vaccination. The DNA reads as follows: TGTGCCAGTAGGACAGGGGGAGCTGGGGCCAACGTCCTGACTTTC. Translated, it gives CASRTGGAGANVLTF.